A selection of T cell receptor beta chains follows, all from one sample in a study of T cell clones after liver transplantation. Assay used: immunoSEQ multiplex PCR; TCRdb lists only in-frame clones, some missing. The sample records roughly 100,000 clones, roughly 80% being singletons. Sequenced here: CD4+ T cells from blood, sampled around 44 months after liver transplant. The source is a human patient who received a liver transplant. The graft donor may account for some of the T cells. CDR3s include the opening cysteine and the closing phenylalanine or tryptophan. The D gene is left open where the match is weak. A clone size is listed for some rows: how often the clone was seen (once, few, many), or a class if it is expanded.

J gene: TRBJ1-4
V gene: TRBV7-6
D gene: TRBD1
clone size: NA
CDR3 protein: CASSISGPGQSYEKLFF
CDR3 DNA: TGTGCCAGCAGTATCTCAGGGCCGGGACAGTCCTATGAAAAACTGTTTTTT

J gene: TRBJ2-5
V gene: TRBV2
D gene: NA
clone size: NA
CDR3 protein: CASTQRETQYF
CDR3 DNA: TGTGCCAGCACCCAGCGAGAGACCCAGTACTTC

J gene: TRBJ2-5
V gene: TRBV27
D gene: TRBD2
clone size: once
CDR3 protein: CASRRAGVGETQYF
CDR3 DNA: TGTGCCAGCAGGAGGGCGGGAGTTGGAGAGACCCAGTACTTC

J gene: TRBJ1-3
V gene: TRBV11-2
D gene: NA
clone size: NA
CDR3 protein: CASSPRAARSGNTIYF
CDR3 DNA: TGTGCCAGCAGCCCCCGGGCGGCTCGCTCTGGAAACACCATATATTTT

J gene: TRBJ2-1
V gene: TRBV19
D gene: TRBD2
clone size: NA
CDR3 protein: CASKTSGRFNEQFF
CDR3 DNA: TGTGCCAGCAAGACTAGCGGGAGGTTTAATGAGCAGTTCTTC

J gene: TRBJ1-5
V gene: TRBV4-1
D gene: TRBD1
clone size: once
CDR3 protein: CASSQDRAPRNQPQHF
CDR3 DNA: TGCGCCAGCAGCCAGGACAGGGCCCCTCGCAATCAGCCCCAGCATTTT

J gene: TRBJ2-2
V gene: TRBV6-1
D gene: NA
clone size: NA
CDR3 protein: CASSQTGELFF
CDR3 DNA: TGTGCCAGCAGCCAAACCGGGGAGCTGTTTTTT

J gene: TRBJ2-1
V gene: TRBV2
D gene: TRBD2
clone size: NA
CDR3 protein: CASLSGSASNEQFF
CDR3 DNA: TGTGCCAGCTTAAGCGGGAGTGCCTCCAATGAGCAGTTCTTC

J gene: TRBJ2-4
V gene: TRBV2
D gene: NA
clone size: NA
CDR3 protein: CASSLGVNIQYF
CDR3 DNA: TGTGCCAGCAGTCTAGGGGTAAACATTCAGTACTTC

J gene: TRBJ1-1
V gene: TRBV5-6
D gene: NA
clone size: NA
CDR3 protein: CASSLPPGQTNTEAFF
CDR3 DNA: TGTGCCAGCAGCTTGCCGCCCGGACAGACGAACACTGAAGCTTTCTTT

J gene: TRBJ1-1
V gene: TRBV5-1
D gene: TRBD1
clone size: NA
CDR3 protein: CASSGGPSGGPNTEAFF
CDR3 DNA: TGCGCCAGCAGCGGTGGACCGTCAGGGGGGCCGAACACTGAAGCTTTCTTT

J gene: TRBJ1-1
V gene: TRBV7-2
D gene: TRBD1
clone size: once
CDR3 protein: CASSRDRGLRTEAFF
CDR3 DNA: TGTGCCAGCAGTCGGGACAGGGGGTTACGCACTGAAGCTTTCTTT

J gene: TRBJ1-1
V gene: TRBV19
D gene: NA
clone size: NA
CDR3 protein: CASRPGGNTEAFF
CDR3 DNA: TGTGCCAGTAGACCGGGGGGGAACACTGAAGCTTTCTTT

J gene: TRBJ2-5
V gene: TRBV28
D gene: TRBD2
clone size: NA
CDR3 protein: CASREGLAGEGETQYF
CDR3 DNA: TGTGCCAGCAGGGAGGGACTAGCGGGTGAGGGAGAGACCCAGTACTTC

J gene: TRBJ1-5
V gene: TRBV5-1
D gene: NA
clone size: NA
CDR3 protein: CASIPTLHWDTKSNQPQHF
CDR3 DNA: TGCGCCAGCATCCCTACCCTGCACTGGGACACAAAAAGCAATCAGCCCCAGCATTTT

J gene: TRBJ1-1
V gene: TRBV29-1
D gene: TRBD1
clone size: NA
CDR3 protein: CSTLQGAGTEAFF
CDR3 DNA: TGCAGCACCCTACAGGGGGCTGGCACTGAAGCTTTCTTT

J gene: TRBJ1-1
V gene: TRBV6-4
D gene: TRBD1
clone size: NA
CDR3 protein: CASSQMAGGTEAFF
CDR3 DNA: TGTGCCAGCAGTCAGATGGCAGGGGGCACTGAAGCTTTCTTT

J gene: TRBJ2-3
V gene: TRBV14
D gene: NA
clone size: once
CDR3 protein: CASSQGDTQYF
CDR3 DNA: TGTGCCAGCAGCCAAGGAGATACGCAGTATTTT

J gene: TRBJ2-1
V gene: TRBV9
D gene: TRBD2
clone size: NA
CDR3 protein: CASSVSGTSGRQFF
CDR3 DNA: TGTGCCAGCAGCGTATCCGGGACTAGCGGGAGGCAGTTCTTC

J gene: TRBJ2-7
V gene: TRBV7-2
D gene: NA
clone size: NA
CDR3 protein: CASSLAHTYEQYF
CDR3 DNA: TGTGCCAGCAGCTTAGCGCACACCTACGAGCAGTACTTC

J gene: TRBJ2-3
V gene: TRBV7-9
D gene: TRBD2
clone size: NA
CDR3 protein: CASSFRWGGSGVTDTQYF
CDR3 DNA: TGTGCCAGCAGCTTCCGTTGGGGTGGTAGCGGGGTCACAGATACGCAGTATTTT

J gene: TRBJ2-1
V gene: TRBV28
D gene: NA
clone size: few
CDR3 protein: CASSPSEAYNEQFF
CDR3 DNA: TGTGCCAGCAGTCCATCGGAGGCCTACAATGAGCAGTTCTTC

J gene: TRBJ1-2
V gene: TRBV19
D gene: NA
clone size: once
CDR3 protein: CASSIDYSYGYTF
CDR3 DNA: TGTGCCAGTAGTATAGATTACAGCTATGGCTACACCTTC

J gene: TRBJ1-1
V gene: TRBV6-5
D gene: NA
clone size: few
CDR3 protein: CASSSRRGGTEAFF
CDR3 DNA: TGTGCCAGCAGTTCCCGACGGGGCGGCACTGAAGCTTTCTTT

J gene: TRBJ1-1
V gene: TRBV7-2
D gene: TRBD1
clone size: NA
CDR3 protein: CASSGRTGNTEAFF
CDR3 DNA: TGTGCCAGCAGCGGGAGGACAGGGAATACTGAAGCTTTCTTT

J gene: TRBJ1-4
V gene: TRBV10-3
D gene: NA
clone size: NA
CDR3 protein: CAIAEDATNEKLFF
CDR3 DNA: TGTGCCATCGCCGAAGACGCAACTAATGAAAAACTGTTTTTT

J gene: TRBJ2-1
V gene: TRBV7-2
D gene: TRBD1
clone size: NA
CDR3 protein: CASTAWTGRTTLYNEQFF
CDR3 DNA: TGTGCCAGCACCGCATGGACAGGGAGGACTACCCTTTACAATGAGCAGTTCTTC

J gene: TRBJ2-7
V gene: TRBV7-7
D gene: NA
clone size: NA
CDR3 protein: CASSLERSSYEQYF
CDR3 DNA: TGTGCCAGCAGCTTAGAACGGAGCTCCTACGAGCAGTACTTC

J gene: TRBJ2-7
V gene: TRBV29-1
D gene: NA
clone size: NA
CDR3 protein: CSVVTGTINEQYF
CDR3 DNA: TGCAGCGTCGTAACCGGGACAATCAACGAGCAGTACTTC

J gene: TRBJ1-1
V gene: TRBV5-5
D gene: TRBD1
clone size: NA
CDR3 protein: CASSSPLDRENGAFF
CDR3 DNA: TGTGCCAGCAGCTCCCCTTTGGACAGGGAGAATGGGGCTTTCTTT

J gene: TRBJ2-1
V gene: TRBV7-8
D gene: NA
clone size: NA
CDR3 protein: CASSLSVRGVHEQFF
CDR3 DNA: TGTGCCAGCAGCTTATCGGTCCGAGGGGTCCATGAGCAGTTCTTC

J gene: TRBJ1-5
V gene: TRBV19
D gene: NA
clone size: NA
CDR3 protein: CASSILDQPQHF
CDR3 DNA: TGTGCCAGTAGTATATTAGACCAGCCCCAGCATTTT

J gene: TRBJ2-1
V gene: TRBV4-2
D gene: NA
clone size: NA
CDR3 protein: CASSQVGREEQFF
CDR3 DNA: TGTGCCAGCAGCCAAGTTGGTCGGGAAGAGCAGTTCTTC

J gene: TRBJ2-3
V gene: TRBV18
D gene: NA
clone size: NA
CDR3 protein: CASSPAGGYTDTQYF
CDR3 DNA: TGTGCCAGCTCACCTGCCGGGGGATACACAGATACGCAGTATTTT

J gene: TRBJ1-3
V gene: TRBV27
D gene: NA
clone size: NA
CDR3 protein: CASRGLSSGNTIYF
CDR3 DNA: TGTGCCAGCAGGGGACTAAGCTCTGGAAACACCATATATTTT

J gene: TRBJ2-1
V gene: TRBV18
D gene: TRBD2
clone size: NA
CDR3 protein: CASSPQTSGGADEQFF
CDR3 DNA: TGTGCCAGCTCACCACAGACTAGCGGGGGGGCCGATGAGCAGTTCTTC

J gene: TRBJ2-2
V gene: TRBV30
D gene: NA
clone size: NA
CDR3 protein: CAWKYSEDRGELFF
CDR3 DNA: TGTGCCTGGAAATACAGTGAGGACCGTGGGGAGCTGTTTTTT

J gene: TRBJ2-3
V gene: TRBV1
D gene: NA
clone size: NA
CDR3 protein: CTSSRKAGLTPTDTQYF
CDR3 DNA: TGCACCAGCAGCCGGAAAGCGGGTTTGACCCCCACAGATACGCAGTATTTT

J gene: TRBJ2-7
V gene: TRBV2
D gene: TRBD1
clone size: NA
CDR3 protein: CASSGVTGSYEQYF
CDR3 DNA: TGTGCCAGCAGTGGGGTGACAGGGTCCTACGAGCAGTACTTC

J gene: TRBJ2-7
V gene: TRBV28
D gene: NA
clone size: NA
CDR3 protein: CASRWTALSYEQYF
CDR3 DNA: TGTGCCAGCAGGTGGACAGCGCTTTCCTACGAGCAGTACTTC

J gene: TRBJ1-1
V gene: TRBV6-4
D gene: NA
clone size: once
CDR3 protein: CASRVDAAENTEAFF
CDR3 DNA: TGTGCCAGCAGGGTAGATGCGGCGGAGAACACTGAAGCTTTCTTT

J gene: TRBJ2-1
V gene: TRBV20-1
D gene: NA
clone size: once
CDR3 protein: CSADTDNEQFF
CDR3 DNA: TGCAGTGCAGACACGGACAATGAGCAGTTCTTC

J gene: TRBJ2-2
V gene: TRBV5-4
D gene: TRBD1
clone size: NA
CDR3 protein: CASSLSRGRGELFF
CDR3 DNA: TGTGCCAGCAGCTTGAGTAGGGGGCGCGGGGAGCTGTTTTTT

J gene: TRBJ1-4
V gene: TRBV7-3
D gene: NA
clone size: NA
CDR3 protein: CASSPGEGRGEKLFF
CDR3 DNA: TGTGCCAGCAGCCCGGGAGAGGGACGGGGTGAAAAACTGTTTTTT

J gene: TRBJ2-7
V gene: TRBV19
D gene: NA
clone size: NA
CDR3 protein: CASSPRDTGYEQYF
CDR3 DNA: TGTGCCAGTAGTCCTCGGGACACGGGCTACGAGCAGTACTTC

J gene: TRBJ1-5
V gene: TRBV9
D gene: NA
clone size: NA
CDR3 protein: CASSVGGYSNQPQHF
CDR3 DNA: TGTGCCAGCAGCGTAGGGGGTTATAGCAATCAGCCCCAGCATTTT

J gene: TRBJ1-2
V gene: TRBV6-6
D gene: NA
clone size: NA
CDR3 protein: CASSSMAGVSGYTF
CDR3 DNA: TGTGCCAGCAGTTCTATGGCAGGGGTGTCTGGCTACACCTTC

J gene: TRBJ2-7
V gene: TRBV7-8
D gene: TRBD2
clone size: NA
CDR3 protein: CASSFPGGGGVEQYF
CDR3 DNA: TGTGCCAGCAGCTTCCCTGGTGGGGGAGGGGTGGAGCAGTACTTC

J gene: TRBJ2-7
V gene: TRBV27
D gene: TRBD1
clone size: once
CDR3 protein: CASKHGDRGGEQYF
CDR3 DNA: TGTGCCAGCAAACACGGGGACAGGGGCGGCGAGCAGTACTTC